This T cell receptor beta chain stems from a study of PD-1 blockade in classical Hodgkin lymphoma. Sample time point: cycle 4 day 1 (C4D1), after five to seven weeks of nivolumab. All trial patients relapsed after autologous stem cell transplantation. J gave up 16 bases and V 3 bases, and 17 bases lay outside the gene matches. This CDR3 contains 15 residues. The germline gives CDR1 SGHKS, CDR2 YYEKEE (reference sequence). The table lists this clone with a count of one. Assay: immunoSEQ multiplex PCR; the TCRdb copy retains only in-frame clones and omits some. The data contain about 21,000 clones, approximately 85% of them seen just once; the ten biggest clones take up about an eighth.

This TCR came from a human donor with classical Hodgkin lymphoma. Specimen: peripheral blood mononuclear cells (PBMCs), collected before the fourth cycle of nivolumab. The V and J genes are TRBV5-5 and TRBJ1-4; TRBD1 agrees at 8 bases. The chain's CDR3 is CASSSDRGSGSEEFF. DNA for the CDR3: TGTGCCAGCAGCTCTGACAGGGGATCGGGATCCGAGGAGTTTTTT.